In this sample, the clone carrying this TCR beta chain turned up once. The antigen is undetermined. The sample is drawn from a study of shared clonotypes between healthy human individuals. Study-level findings and limits: Shared clonotypes across all four donors exceeded non-shared ones in generation probability.

TCRdb's table, derived via immunoSEQ multiplex PCR, lists solely in-frame clones and lacks some. The data contain approximately 980,000 clones, 60% to 85% of them singletons. Per germline, CDR1 SGHAT and CDR2 FQNNGV. V lost 2 bases and J 4 bases, leaving 14 bases between the germline ends. The CDR3 totals 15 residues. V usage is TRBV11-2 and J usage is TRBJ1-2; perhaps TRBD1 as D (5 bases). This TCR came from a young man in good health. Material: memory CD4+ T cells sorted from blood. Noted subset: CD45RA-negative fraction. CDR3 protein: CASSLSPGRGYGYTF. The CDR3 coding sequence is TGTGCCAGCAGCTTAAGTCCAGGGCGGGGCTATGGCTACACCTTC.